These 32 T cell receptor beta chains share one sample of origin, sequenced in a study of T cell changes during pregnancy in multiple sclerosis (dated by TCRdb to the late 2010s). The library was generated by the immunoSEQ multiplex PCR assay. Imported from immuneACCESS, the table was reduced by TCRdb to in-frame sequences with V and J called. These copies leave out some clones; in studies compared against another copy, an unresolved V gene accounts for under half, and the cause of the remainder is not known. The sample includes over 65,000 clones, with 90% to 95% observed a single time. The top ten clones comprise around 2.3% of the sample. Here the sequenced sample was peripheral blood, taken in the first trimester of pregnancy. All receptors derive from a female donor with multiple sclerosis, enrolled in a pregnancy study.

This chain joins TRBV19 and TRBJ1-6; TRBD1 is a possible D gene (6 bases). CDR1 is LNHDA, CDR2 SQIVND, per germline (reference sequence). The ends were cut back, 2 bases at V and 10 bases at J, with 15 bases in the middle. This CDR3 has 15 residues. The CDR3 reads CASSILQGSGSPLHF. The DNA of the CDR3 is TGTGCCAGTAGTATATTGCAGGGGTCAGGGTCACCCCTCCACTTT.

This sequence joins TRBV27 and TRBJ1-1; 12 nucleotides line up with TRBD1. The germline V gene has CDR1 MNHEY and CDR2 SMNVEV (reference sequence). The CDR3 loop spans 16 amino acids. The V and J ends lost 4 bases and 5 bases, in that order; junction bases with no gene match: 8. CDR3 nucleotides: TGTGCCAGCAGTTCGGGGACAGGGGGCATATGGACTGAAGCTTTCTTT. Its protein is CASSSGTGGIWTEAFF.

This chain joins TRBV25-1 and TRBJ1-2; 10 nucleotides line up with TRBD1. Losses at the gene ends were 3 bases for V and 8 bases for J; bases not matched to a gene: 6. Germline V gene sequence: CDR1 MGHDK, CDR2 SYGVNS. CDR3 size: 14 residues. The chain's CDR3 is CASSETGGGRGYTF. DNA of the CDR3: TGTGCCAGCAGTGAGACAGGGGGCGGACGGGGCTACACCTTC.

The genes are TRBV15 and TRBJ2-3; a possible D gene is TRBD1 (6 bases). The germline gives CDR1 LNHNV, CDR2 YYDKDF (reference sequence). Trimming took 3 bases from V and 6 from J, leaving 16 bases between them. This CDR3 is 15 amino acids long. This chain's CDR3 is CATSRDRVGVDTQYF. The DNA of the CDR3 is TGTGCCACCAGCAGGGACAGAGTAGGGGTGGATACGCAGTATTTT.

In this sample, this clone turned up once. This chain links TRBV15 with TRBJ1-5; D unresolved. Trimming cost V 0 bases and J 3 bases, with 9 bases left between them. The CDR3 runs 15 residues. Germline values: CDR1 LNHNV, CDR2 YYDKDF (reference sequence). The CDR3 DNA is TGTGCCACCAGCAGAGATCACACGAACAATCAGCCCCAGCATTTT. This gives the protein CATSRDHTNNQPQHF.

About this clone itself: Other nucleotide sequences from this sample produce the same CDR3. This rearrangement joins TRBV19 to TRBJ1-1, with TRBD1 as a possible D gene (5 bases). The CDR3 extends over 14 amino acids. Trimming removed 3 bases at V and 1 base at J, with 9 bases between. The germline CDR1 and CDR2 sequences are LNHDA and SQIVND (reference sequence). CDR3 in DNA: TGTGCCAGTAGTATTGACAGAGCGAACACTGAAGCTTTCTTT. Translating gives CASSIDRANTEAFF. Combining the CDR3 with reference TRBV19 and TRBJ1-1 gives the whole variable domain DGGITQSPKYLFRKEGQNVTLSCEQNLNHDAMYWYRQDPGQGLRLIYYSQIVNDFQKGDIAEGYSVSREKKESFPLTVTSAQKNPTAFYLCASSIDRANTEAFFGQGTRLTVV.

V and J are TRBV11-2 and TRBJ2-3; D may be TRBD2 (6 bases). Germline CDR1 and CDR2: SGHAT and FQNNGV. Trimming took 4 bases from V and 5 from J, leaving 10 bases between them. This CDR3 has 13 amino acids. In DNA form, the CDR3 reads TGTGCCAGCAGCTCCTATAGCGGAGATACGCAGTATTTT. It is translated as CASSSYSGDTQYF.

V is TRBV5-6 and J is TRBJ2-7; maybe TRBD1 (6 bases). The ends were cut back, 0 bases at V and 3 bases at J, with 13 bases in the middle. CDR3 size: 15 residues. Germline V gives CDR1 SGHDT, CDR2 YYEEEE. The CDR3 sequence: CASSLALGGIYEQYF. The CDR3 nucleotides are TGTGCCAGCAGCTTGGCGCTAGGGGGAATCTACGAGCAGTACTTC.

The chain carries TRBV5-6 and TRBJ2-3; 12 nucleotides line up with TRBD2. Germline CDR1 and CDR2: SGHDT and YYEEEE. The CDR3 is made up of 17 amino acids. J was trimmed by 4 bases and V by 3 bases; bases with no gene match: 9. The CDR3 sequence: CASSSPVASGRADTQYF. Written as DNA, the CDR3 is TGTGCCAGCAGCTCGCCCGTTGCTAGCGGGAGGGCAGATACGCAGTATTTT.

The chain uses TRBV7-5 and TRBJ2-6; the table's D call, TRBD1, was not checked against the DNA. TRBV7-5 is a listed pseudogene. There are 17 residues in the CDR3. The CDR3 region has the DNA TGTGCCAGATTCATGGACAGGTTTCTCTCTGGGGCCAACGTCCTGACTTTC. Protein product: CARFMDRFLSGANVLTF.

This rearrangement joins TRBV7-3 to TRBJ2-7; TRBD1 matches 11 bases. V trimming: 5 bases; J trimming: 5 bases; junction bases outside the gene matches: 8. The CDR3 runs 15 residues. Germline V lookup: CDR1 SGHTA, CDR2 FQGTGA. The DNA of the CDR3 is TGTGCCAGCAGCCCCGGGGGACAGGGGGTTAACGAGCAGTACTTC. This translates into CASSPGGQGVNEQYF.

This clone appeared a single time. The CDR3 DNA sequence: TGTGCCAGCAGTGAAGCTGGAGGACGGGGCATTCAGTACTTC. Translation: CASSEAGGRGIQYF. V is TRBV6-1 and J is TRBJ2-4, with D maybe TRBD2 (5 bases). Germline V gene sequence: CDR1 MNHNS, CDR2 SASEGT. Trimming pared 0 bases from V and 9 bases from J, leaving 12 bases between. This CDR3 comprises 14 residues.

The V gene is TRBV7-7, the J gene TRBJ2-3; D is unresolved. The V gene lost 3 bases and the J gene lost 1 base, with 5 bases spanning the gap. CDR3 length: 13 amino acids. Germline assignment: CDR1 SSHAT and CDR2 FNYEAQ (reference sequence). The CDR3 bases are TGTGCCAGCAGCTTTATCGGCACAGATACGCAGTATTTT. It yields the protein CASSFIGTDTQYF.

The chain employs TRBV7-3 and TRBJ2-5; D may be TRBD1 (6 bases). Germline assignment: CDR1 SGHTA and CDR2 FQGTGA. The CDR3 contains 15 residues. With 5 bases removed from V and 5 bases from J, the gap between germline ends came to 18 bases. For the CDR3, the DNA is TGTGCCAGCAGCCCAGGGGACGGTTGGAGCGAGACCCAGTACTTC. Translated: CASSPGDGWSETQYF.

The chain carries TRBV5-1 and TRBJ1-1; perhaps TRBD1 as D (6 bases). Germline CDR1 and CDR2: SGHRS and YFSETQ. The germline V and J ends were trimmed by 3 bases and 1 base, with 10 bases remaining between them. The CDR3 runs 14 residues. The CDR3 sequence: CASSSTGWNTEAFF. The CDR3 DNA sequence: TGCGCCAGCAGCTCGACAGGCTGGAACACTGAAGCTTTCTTT.

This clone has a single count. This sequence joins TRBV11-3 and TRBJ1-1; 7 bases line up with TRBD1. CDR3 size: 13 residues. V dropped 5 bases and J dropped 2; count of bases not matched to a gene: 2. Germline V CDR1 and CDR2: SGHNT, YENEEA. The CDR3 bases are TGTGCCAGCAGCGACAGGGAAAACACTGAAGCTTTCTTT. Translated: CASSDRENTEAFF. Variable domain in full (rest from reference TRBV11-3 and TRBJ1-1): EAGVVQSPRYKIIEKKQPVAFWCNPISGHNTLYWYLQNLGQGPELLIRYENEEAVDDSQLPKDRFSAERLKGVDSTLKIQPAELGDSAVYLCASSDRENTEAFFGQGTRLTVV.

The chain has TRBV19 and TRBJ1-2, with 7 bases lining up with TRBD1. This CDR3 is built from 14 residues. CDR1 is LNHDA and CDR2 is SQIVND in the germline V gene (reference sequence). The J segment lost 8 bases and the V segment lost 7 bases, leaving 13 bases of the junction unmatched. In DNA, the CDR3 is TGTGCCAGTATGGACAGGACCCCAATTGGGGGCTACACCTTC. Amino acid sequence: CASMDRTPIGGYTF. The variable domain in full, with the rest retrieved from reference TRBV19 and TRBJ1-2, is DGGITQSPKYLFRKEGQNVTLSCEQNLNHDAMYWYRQDPGQGLRLIYYSQIVNDFQKGDIAEGYSVSREKKESFPLTVTSAQKNPTAFYLCASMDRTPIGGYTFGSGTRLTVV.

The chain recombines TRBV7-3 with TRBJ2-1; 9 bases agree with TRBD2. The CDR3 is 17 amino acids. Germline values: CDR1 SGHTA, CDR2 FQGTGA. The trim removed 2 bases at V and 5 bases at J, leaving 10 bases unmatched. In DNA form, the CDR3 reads TGTGCCAGCAGCTTAGGGGGGGCTAGCGGGAATAACAATGAGCAGTTCTTC. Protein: CASSLGGASGNNNEQFF.

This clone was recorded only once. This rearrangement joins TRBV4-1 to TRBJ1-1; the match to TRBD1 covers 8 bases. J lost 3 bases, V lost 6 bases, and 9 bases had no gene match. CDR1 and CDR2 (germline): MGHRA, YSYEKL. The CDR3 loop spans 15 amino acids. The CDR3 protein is CASRGDRGSDTEAFF. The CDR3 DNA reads TGCGCCAGCAGGGGCGACAGGGGTAGCGACACTGAAGCTTTCTTT.

The CDR3 coding sequence is TGTGCCAGCAGCCAAGGGGGGACTAGCGGGACGCGTGAGCAGTTCTTC. Translated: CASSQGGTSGTREQFF. J is TRBJ2-1 and V is TRBV28; 13 bases align to TRBD2. The CDR3 has 16 amino acids. Germline V gives CDR1 MDHEN, CDR2 SYDVKM. V was pared by 6 bases and J by 9 bases, with 11 bases of the junction left unmatched.

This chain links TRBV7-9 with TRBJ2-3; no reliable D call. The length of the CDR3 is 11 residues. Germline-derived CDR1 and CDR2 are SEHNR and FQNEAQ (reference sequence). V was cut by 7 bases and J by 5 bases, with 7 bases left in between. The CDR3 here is CASISGDTQYF. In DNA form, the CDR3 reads TGTGCCAGCATATCGGGAGATACGCAGTATTTT.

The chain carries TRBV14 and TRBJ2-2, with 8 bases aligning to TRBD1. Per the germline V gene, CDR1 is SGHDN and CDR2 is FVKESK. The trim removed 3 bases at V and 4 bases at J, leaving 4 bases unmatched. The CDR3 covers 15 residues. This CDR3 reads CASSHLDRGTGELFF. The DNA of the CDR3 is TGTGCCAGCAGCCATCTCGACAGGGGCACCGGGGAGCTGTTTTTT.

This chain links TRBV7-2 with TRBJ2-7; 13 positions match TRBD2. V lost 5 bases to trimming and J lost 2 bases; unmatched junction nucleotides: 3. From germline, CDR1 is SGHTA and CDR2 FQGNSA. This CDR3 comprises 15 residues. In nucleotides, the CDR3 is TGTGCCAGCAGCGCGGGGACTAGCGGGGCCTACGAGCAGTACTTC. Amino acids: CASSAGTSGAYEQYF.

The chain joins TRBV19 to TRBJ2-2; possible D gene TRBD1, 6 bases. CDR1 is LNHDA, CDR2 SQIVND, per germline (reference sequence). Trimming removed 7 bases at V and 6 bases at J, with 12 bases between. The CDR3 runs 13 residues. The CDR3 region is CASTKPGAGELFF. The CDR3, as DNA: TGTGCCAGTACAAAACCAGGGGCCGGGGAGCTGTTTTTT. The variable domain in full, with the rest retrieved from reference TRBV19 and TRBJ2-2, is DGGITQSPKYLFRKEGQNVTLSCEQNLNHDAMYWYRQDPGQGLRLIYYSQIVNDFQKGDIAEGYSVSREKKESFPLTVTSAQKNPTAFYLCASTKPGAGELFFGEGSRLTVL.

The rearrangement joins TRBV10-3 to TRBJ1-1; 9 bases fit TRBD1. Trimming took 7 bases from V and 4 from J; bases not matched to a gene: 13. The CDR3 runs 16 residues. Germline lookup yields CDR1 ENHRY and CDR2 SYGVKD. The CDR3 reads CAIKEGTGSVGTEAFF. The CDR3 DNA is TGTGCCATCAAGGAAGGGACAGGGTCAGTTGGCACTGAAGCTTTCTTT.

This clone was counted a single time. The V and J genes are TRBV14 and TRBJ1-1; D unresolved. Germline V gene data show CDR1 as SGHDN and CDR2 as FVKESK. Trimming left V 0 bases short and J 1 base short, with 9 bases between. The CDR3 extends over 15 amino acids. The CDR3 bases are TGTGCCAGCAGCCAAGATCAACTGCCGAACACTGAAGCTTTCTTT. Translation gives CASSQDQLPNTEAFF. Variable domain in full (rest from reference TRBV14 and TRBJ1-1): EAGVTQFPSHSVIEKGQTVTLRCDPISGHDNLYWYRRVMGKEIKFLLHFVKESKQDESGMPNNRFLAERTGGTYSTLKVQPAELEDSGVYFCASSQDQLPNTEAFFGQGTRLTVV.

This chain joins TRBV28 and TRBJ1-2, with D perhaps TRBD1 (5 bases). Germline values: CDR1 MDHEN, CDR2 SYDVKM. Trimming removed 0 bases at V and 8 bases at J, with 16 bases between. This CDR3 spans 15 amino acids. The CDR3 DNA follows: TGTGCCAGCAGTTTATGGATAGCAGGGATCGAGGGCTACACCTTC. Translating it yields CASSLWIAGIEGYTF.

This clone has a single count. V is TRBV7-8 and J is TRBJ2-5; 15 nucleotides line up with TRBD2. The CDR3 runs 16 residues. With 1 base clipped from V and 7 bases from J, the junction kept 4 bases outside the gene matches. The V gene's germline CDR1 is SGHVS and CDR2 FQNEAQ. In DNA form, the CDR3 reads TGTGCCAGCAGCTTAGACCAGGGACTAGCGGGGGGGACCCAGTACTTC. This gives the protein CASSLDQGLAGGTQYF.

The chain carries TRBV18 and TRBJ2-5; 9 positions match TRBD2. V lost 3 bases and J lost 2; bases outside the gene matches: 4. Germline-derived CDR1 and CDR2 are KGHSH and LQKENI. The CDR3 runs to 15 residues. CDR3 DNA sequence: TGTGCCAGCTCACCGGCGGGGGGGCGGCAAGAGACCCAGTACTTC. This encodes CASSPAGGRQETQYF.

This CDR3 is CASSIDPGFGAEAFF. As DNA, the CDR3 is TGTGCCAGTAGTATAGATCCGGGCTTCGGGGCTGAAGCTTTCTTT. The gene calls are TRBV19 and TRBJ1-1; D is undetermined. This CDR3 spans 15 amino acids. The V and J ends lost 0 bases and 6 bases respectively, with 14 bases between them. CDR1 is LNHDA, CDR2 SQIVND, per germline (reference sequence).

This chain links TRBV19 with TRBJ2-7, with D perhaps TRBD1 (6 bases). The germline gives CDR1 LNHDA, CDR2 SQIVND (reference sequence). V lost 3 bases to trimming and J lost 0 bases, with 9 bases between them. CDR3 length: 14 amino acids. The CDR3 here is CASSIDRSSYEQYF. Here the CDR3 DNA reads TGTGCCAGTAGTATCGACAGGAGCTCCTACGAGCAGTACTTC. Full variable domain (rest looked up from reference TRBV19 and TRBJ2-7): DGGITQSPKYLFRKEGQNVTLSCEQNLNHDAMYWYRQDPGQGLRLIYYSQIVNDFQKGDIAEGYSVSREKKESFPLTVTSAQKNPTAFYLCASSIDRSSYEQYFGPGTRLTVT.

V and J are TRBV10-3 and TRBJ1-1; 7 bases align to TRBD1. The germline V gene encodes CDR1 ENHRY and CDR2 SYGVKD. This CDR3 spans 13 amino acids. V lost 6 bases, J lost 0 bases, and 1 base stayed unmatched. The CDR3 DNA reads TGTGCCATCAGGGGACAGATGAACACTGAAGCTTTCTTT. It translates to CAIRGQMNTEAFF.